This T cell receptor (beta chain) is from a study of cytomegalovirus exposure and HLA in healthy donors. Study outcomes and limitations: Most observed TCR sequences were rare, whereas some public TCRs were detected in many donors. Reports credit the classifier with highly specific, highly sensitive diagnosis of cytomegalovirus status.

Turning to this clone: The antigen remains undetermined.

CDR3 length: 15 amino acids. Trimming shortened V by 0 bases and J by 10 bases, and 18 bases separated the two germline ends. The germline V gene has CDR1 SGHAT and CDR2 FQNNGV. Primers for the PCR totalled 60 Vbeta and 13 Jbeta. Libraries were prepared by immunoSEQ multiplex PCR; TCRdb keeps only in-frame clonotypes and omits some of them. Counted here are 150,000 to 200,000 clones, 65% to 90% occurring once; the ten biggest clones make up 2% to 2.5%. The rearrangement links TRBV11-2 to TRBJ1-1, with D uncertain. Sequencing was performed on PBMCs. The origin of this receptor is a male donor in good health and CMV-seronegative. The CDR3 DNA reads as TGTGCCAGCAGCTTAGATCATCGGGAATCCTATCCAGCTTTCTTT. Its protein product is CASSLDHRESYPAFF.